This T cell receptor beta chain was sequenced in a study of OX40 agonist ivuxolimab in advanced cancers. Across the study: Previous treatment with anti-PD-1, anti-PD-L1 or anti-CTLA-4 therapy was allowed; about 37% had received some. The study reported partial responses in three patients: one hepatocellular carcinoma, two cutaneous melanoma. General observations from the study: Relative to CD4+, CD8+ T cells held more expanded clones on average. At 0.1 to 3.0 mg/kg, clonal expansion of CD4+ and CD8+ blood T cells had occurred by week 6.

This CDR3 spans 15 amino acids. The V end was cut by 0 bases, the J end by 3 bases, with 12 bases between. Germline V gene data show CDR1 as SGHNT and CDR2 as YYREEE (reference sequence). Assay: immunoSEQ multiplex PCR; the TCRdb copy retains only in-frame clones and omits some. Of roughly 68,000 clones in the sample, about 83% were seen once. Comments on this clone: Antigen unknown.

Sequencing used CD4+ or CD8+ T cells sorted from blood, obtained in a trial of the OX40 agonist ivuxolimab. The chain recombines TRBV5-4 with TRBJ1-1; perhaps TRBD1 as D (5 bases). The receptor comes from an adult with an advanced solid tumor such as melanoma, head and neck, liver or kidney cancer. The CDR3 nucleotides read TGTGCCAGCAGCTTGGGGGGGTCGGTCGACACTGAAGCTTTCTTT. Protein: CASSLGGSVDTEAFF.